The next 30 T cell receptor beta chains were all read from a single sample in a study of T cell clonotyping in hematopoietic cell transplantation. Sequencing was performed with immunoSEQ multiplex PCR; in TCRdb, only in-frame clones are kept and a portion is missing. The sample consists of approximately 10,000 clones, roughly 89% of them appearing once. The material sequenced was peripheral blood mononuclear cells. These receptors were collected from a human donor who either received an allogeneic hematopoietic cell transplant for a myeloid malignancy or was a related donor (not recorded which). Some clones in this sample may be carry-over from other donors' samples.

The chain has TRBV7-9 and TRBJ2-7, with unresolved D. Germline V gene sequence: CDR1 SEHNR, CDR2 FQNEAQ (reference sequence). The V gene lost 2 bases and the J gene lost 3 bases, with 2 bases spanning the gap. The CDR3 totals 11 residues. The CDR3: CASSLLYEQYF. DNA for the CDR3: TGTGCCAGCAGCTTACTCTACGAGCAGTACTTC.

With regard to this clone: The same CDR3 can be traced to other DNA sequences in this sample. CDR3 bases: TGCGCCAGCAGCCATGCGGGACTAGCGGGGTCCTACGAGCAGTACTTC. Encoded protein: CASSHAGLAGSYEQYF. This sequence joins TRBV4-1 and TRBJ2-7; 13 bases match TRBD2. Germline V gene sequence: CDR1 MGHRA, CDR2 YSYEKL. The CDR3 has 16 residues. After removal of 3 bases from V and 1 base from J, the junction contained 3 bases not matched to a gene.

CDR3 in amino acids: CASSRFSQGHSTGELFF. In nucleotides, the CDR3 is TGTGCCAGCAGCCGCTTTTCTCAGGGGCATAGCACCGGGGAGCTGTTTTTT. The chain employs TRBV14 and TRBJ2-2; a weak D match, TRBD1 (6 bases). Per the germline V gene, CDR1 is SGHDN and CDR2 is FVKESK. This CDR3 region has 17 residues. Trimming left V 4 bases short and J 4 bases short, with 19 bases between.

The V call is TRBV19, the J call TRBJ1-5, with D perhaps TRBD1 (6 bases). The length of the CDR3 is 15 residues. V was pared by 10 bases and J by 1 base, with 17 bases between. The germline CDR1 and CDR2 sequences are LNHDA and SQIVND (reference sequence). The DNA of the CDR3 is TGTGCCACCAACAGGGAAAGGGAAAGCAATCAGCCCCAGCATTTT. The encoded protein is CATNRERESNQPQHF. Based on the CDR3 plus reference TRBV19 and TRBJ1-5, the full variable domain is DGGITQSPKYLFRKEGQNVTLSCEQNLNHDAMYWYRQDPGQGLRLIYYSQIVNDFQKGDIAEGYSVSREKKESFPLTVTSAQKNPTAFYLCATNRERESNQPQHFGDGTRLSIL.

The V and J genes are TRBV6-6 and TRBJ1-4; D is ambiguous. Between the trimmed V and J ends, which lost 0 bases and 5 bases, there was a span of 1 base. From germline, CDR1 is MNHNY and CDR2 SVGAGI (reference sequence). This CDR3 region has 12 residues. This chain's CDR3 is CASSYSNEKLFF. The CDR3, as DNA: TGTGCCAGCAGTTACTCAAATGAAAAACTGTTTTTT.

The genes are TRBV7-2 and TRBJ2-4; D call uncertain. Germline lookup yields CDR1 SGHTA and CDR2 FQGNSA. V shed 1 base and J shed 2 bases, with 3 bases lying between them. The CDR3 loop spans 13 amino acids. The chain's CDR3 is CASSLGTKNIQYF. In DNA, the CDR3 is TGTGCCAGCAGCTTAGGAACCAAAAACATTCAGTACTTC.

On this clone itself: One junction end does not reproduce the germline sequence, and a read error may be involved. V gene TRBV7-7 combines with J gene TRBJ2-1; D uncertain. CDR1 and CDR2 from the germline V gene are SSHAT and FNYEAQ (reference sequence). This CDR3 region has 13 residues. The DNA for the CDR3 is TGTGCTAGCAGCCCCGTCGTTACCAATGAGCAGTTCTTC. This sequence encodes CASSPVVTNEQFF.

The V and J genes are TRBV7-9 and TRBJ2-2; D might be TRBD1 (5 bases). CDR1 and CDR2 (germline): SEHNR, FQNEAQ (reference sequence). V was trimmed by 5 bases and J by 1 base, leaving 14 bases between them. The CDR3 consists of 16 residues. CDR3 sequence reads: CASSLSSGQNTGELFF. Here the CDR3 DNA reads TGTGCCAGCAGCCTTAGCTCCGGACAGAACACCGGGGAGCTGTTTTTT.

The chain links TRBV6-6 to TRBJ1-5; possibly TRBD1 for D (6 bases). Germline CDR1 MNHNY, CDR2 SVGAGI (reference sequence). With 6 bases removed from V and 5 bases from J, the gap between germline ends came to 20 bases. The CDR3 covers 16 residues. The CDR3 spells CASSHRGAGPDQPQHF. The CDR3 region has the DNA TGTGCCAGCAGCCACCGGGGGGCAGGGCCCGATCAGCCCCAGCATTTT.

The chain is built from TRBV9 and TRBJ2-2; 7 positions match TRBD1. Germline V gives CDR1 SGDLS, CDR2 YYNGEE. V shed 3 bases and J 8 bases; nucleotides not matched to a gene: 10. The CDR3 contains 15 residues. The CDR3 coding sequence is TGTGCCAGCAGCGAACAGGGACAGCTGATGGGGGAGCTGTTTTTT. Translation gives CASSEQGQLMGELFF.

The J gene is TRBJ2-3, the V gene TRBV29-1; the D gene is possibly TRBD2 (6 bases). Germline V gives CDR1 SQVTM, CDR2 ANQGSEA. V gave up 8 bases and J gave up 0 bases, with 12 bases separating them. This CDR3 is 13 amino acids long. The CDR3 bases are TGCAGCAAAAACGGGGGAAGCACAGATACGCAGTATTTT. This sequence encodes CSKNGGSTDTQYF.

In DNA, the CDR3 is TGTGCCAGCAGTAAGACAGGATATTTGGAGACCCAGTACTTC. Its translation is CASSKTGYLETQYF. The genes are TRBV6-5 and TRBJ2-5; tentative D call: TRBD1 (6 bases). Germline CDR1 is MNHEY and CDR2 is SVGAGI. CDR3 length equals 14 residues. V gave up 5 bases and J gave up 5 bases, with 15 bases separating them.

The rearrangement joins TRBV11-2 to TRBJ2-7; D remains unclear. Trimming stripped 1 base from V and 0 bases from J, with 10 bases between. Germline CDR1 and CDR2: SGHAT and FQNNGV. The CDR3 loop spans 15 amino acids. The CDR3 DNA reads as TGTGCCAGCAGCTTAGGGAGTCGAAGCTCCTACGAGCAGTACTTC. Amino acids: CASSLGSRSSYEQYF.

The rearrangement links TRBV5-1 to TRBJ1-5; D is unclear. Per germline, CDR1 SGHRS and CDR2 YFSETQ. This CDR3 comprises 14 residues. V lost 4 bases to trimming and J lost 9 bases, with 17 bases between them. DNA for the CDR3: TGCGCCAGCAGCACCGACTCTGGCGCGGCGCCCCAGCATTTT. Residues: CASSTDSGAAPQHF.

The CDR3 loop reads CASSIDRSTVGANVLTF. The CDR3 nucleotides read TGTGCCAGTAGTATAGATCGGTCGACAGTGGGGGCCAACGTCCTGACTTTC. The chain joins TRBV19 to TRBJ2-6; D is perhaps TRBD1 (5 bases). V lost 0 bases to trimming and J lost 4 bases, with 13 bases between them. This CDR3 comprises 17 residues. Germline V gives CDR1 LNHDA, CDR2 SQIVND (reference sequence).

The count of this clone is one. The V gene is TRBV5-8, the J gene TRBJ1-4; D is perhaps TRBD1 (5 bases). The CDR3 extends over 12 amino acids. Looked up from germline, CDR1 is SGHTS and CDR2 is YDEGEE. V was cut by 4 bases and J by 8 bases, with 9 bases left in between. CDR3 nucleotides: TGTGCCAGCAGCCGGGACGGAGAAAAACTGTTTTTT. Its protein product is CASSRDGEKLFF. Based on the CDR3 plus reference TRBV5-8 and TRBJ1-4, the full variable domain is EAGVTQSPTHLIKTRGQQATLRCSPISGHTSVYWYQQALGLGLQFLLWYDEGEERNRGNFPPRFSGRQFPNYSSELNVNALELEDSALYLCASSRDGEKLFFGSGTQLSVL.

This chain joins TRBV30 and TRBJ1-4, with 8 bases matching TRBD1. This CDR3 spans 16 amino acids. The V gene end was trimmed by 4 bases and the J gene end by 5 bases; junction bases not matched to a gene: 12. CDR1 is GTSNPN, CDR2 SVGIG, per germline (reference sequence). Here the CDR3 reads CAWIQPRGRRNEKLFF. The CDR3 region has the DNA TGTGCCTGGATTCAACCCAGGGGGCGGCGGAATGAAAAACTGTTTTTT.

The chain has TRBV4-2 and TRBJ2-1, with D perhaps TRBD1 or TRBD2 (5 bases each). CDR3 length equals 16 residues. Trimming removed 4 bases from V and 3 bases from J, with 16 bases in between. Germline V gene lookup returns CDR1 LGHNA and CDR2 YNFKEQ. CDR3 residues: CASSREKRTYYNEQFF. The DNA for the CDR3 is TGTGCCAGCAGCCGAGAAAAGCGGACATACTACAATGAGCAGTTCTTC.

V and J are TRBV5-4 and TRBJ2-3; a weak D match, TRBD2 (6 bases). Germline-derived CDR1 and CDR2 are SGHNT and YYREEE (reference sequence). The CDR3 runs 15 residues. Trimming cost V 3 bases and J 7 bases, with 18 bases left between them. The CDR3 region is CASSSTPRAGNTQYF. The CDR3 DNA follows: TGTGCCAGCAGCTCCACCCCCCGAGCGGGTAATACGCAGTATTTT.

The rearrangement uses TRBV14 and TRBJ1-2, with 8 nucleotides matching TRBD1. Unmatched junction bases numbered 3, after V lost 2 bases and J lost 4 bases. The CDR3 extends over 14 amino acids. The germline CDR1 and CDR2 sequences are SGHDN and FVKESK. The CDR3 DNA follows: TGTGCCAGCAGCCAACCTGGACAGGGCTATGGCTACACCTTC. Translation: CASSQPGQGYGYTF. Together with reference TRBV14 and TRBJ1-2, the CDR3 gives the full variable domain: EAGVTQFPSHSVIEKGQTVTLRCDPISGHDNLYWYRRVMGKEIKFLLHFVKESKQDESGMPNNRFLAERTGGTYSTLKVQPAELEDSGVYFCASSQPGQGYGYTFGSGTRLTVV.

To note about this clone: Relative to the germline gene, one junction end is altered; a read error may explain this. This chain connects TRBV6-1 to TRBJ2-7, with D unresolved. Germline CDR1 is MNHNS and CDR2 is SASEGT. The CDR3 has 12 amino acids. CDR3 sequence (DNA): TGTGCCAGCAGCGAAGCAGACTACGAGCAGTACTTC. This codes for CASSEADYEQYF.

The chain has TRBV7-8 and TRBJ2-7; the match to TRBD1 covers 8 bases. This CDR3 has 15 amino acids. Trimming at V came to 5 bases and at J to 2 bases, leaving 8 bases not matched to a gene. Looked up from germline, CDR1 is SGHVS and CDR2 is FQNEAQ. As DNA, the CDR3 is TGTGCCAGCAGCCCGATTGACAGGGGAGCCTACGAGCAGTACTTC. Translating it yields CASSPIDRGAYEQYF.

This chain joins TRBV7-3 and TRBJ1-1; D may be TRBD1 (6 bases). The ends were cut back, 5 bases at V and 3 bases at J, with 19 bases in the middle. CDR1 is SGHTA, CDR2 FQGTGA, per germline. This CDR3 has 16 amino acids. The CDR3 DNA reads TGTGCCAGCAGCCCCGCCGGGACAAGGGGGTACACTGAAGCTTTCTTT. Its protein is CASSPAGTRGYTEAFF. The complete variable domain, with remaining parts taken from reference TRBV7-3 and TRBJ1-1, reads GAGVSQTPSNKVTEKGKYVELRCDPISGHTALYWYRQSLGQGPEFLIYFQGTGAADDSGLPNDRFFAVRPEGSVSTLKIQRTERGDSAVYLCASSPAGTRGYTEAFFGQGTRLTVV.

The chain links TRBV5-4 to TRBJ2-3; D perhaps matches TRBD1 (5 bases). Trimming stripped 3 bases from V and 5 bases from J, with 16 bases between. This CDR3 has 15 residues. Germline values: CDR1 SGHNT, CDR2 YYREEE (reference sequence). The CDR3 loop reads CASSSGGRAGDTQYF. In DNA, the CDR3 is TGTGCCAGCAGCTCTGGTGGCAGGGCCGGAGATACGCAGTATTTT.

The chain recombines TRBV7-3 with TRBJ2-5; D not certain. The CDR3 has 13 amino acids. The ends were cut back, 4 bases at V and 4 bases at J, with 10 bases in the middle. Germline CDR1 is SGHTA and CDR2 is FQGTGA. This CDR3 reads CASSSDLGETQYF. The CDR3 DNA reads as TGTGCCAGCAGCTCCGATCTGGGAGAGACCCAGTACTTC.

The chain employs TRBV11-3 and TRBJ2-3; either TRBD1 or TRBD2 may supply D (5 bases each). The V end lost 7 bases, the J end lost 2 bases, and 13 bases lay between the germline ends. The germline V gene encodes CDR1 SGHNT and CDR2 YENEEA. The CDR3 contains 14 residues. The CDR3 bases are TGTGCCAGCACCCGGGACGGCCTCACAGATACGCAGTATTTT. Translation gives CASTRDGLTDTQYF.

The V and J genes are TRBV9 and TRBJ2-4, with D perhaps TRBD1 (6 bases). The CDR3 length is 21 residues. Between the trimmed V and J ends, which lost 0 bases and 0 bases, there was a span of 25 bases. CDR1 and CDR2 from the germline V gene are SGDLS and YYNGEE. This CDR3 is CASSVEGVMTGQWGAKNIQYF. The CDR3 DNA is TGTGCCAGCAGCGTAGAAGGGGTTATGACAGGACAATGGGGAGCCAAAAACATTCAGTACTTC.

This chain uses TRBV29-1 with TRBJ1-1; 7 bases agree with TRBD1. CDR1 SQVTM and CDR2 ANQGSEA come from the germline V gene. CDR3 size: 12 residues. With V trimmed by 8 bases and J by 4 bases, 7 bases remained unmatched. The CDR3 bases are TGCAGCCATGACAGGGTAGGCACTGAAGCTTTCTTT. It codes for CSHDRVGTEAFF.

This clone occurred a few times. The chain combines TRBV2 with TRBJ2-1; D remains ambiguous. Germline CDR1 reads SNHLY; CDR2 reads FYNNEI. The ends were cut back, 4 bases at V and 9 bases at J, with 7 bases in the middle. This CDR3 has 11 amino acids. The CDR3 here is CASSVQAEQFF. As DNA, the CDR3 is TGTGCCAGCAGTGTGCAGGCTGAGCAGTTCTTC.

This chain links TRBV7-2 with TRBJ1-2; D not resolved. V lost 1 base, J lost 0 bases, and 12 bases lay in between. Germline-derived CDR1 and CDR2 are SGHTA and FQGNSA. This CDR3 region has 16 residues. CDR3 loop: CASSLDSTLPNYGYTF. The CDR3 nucleotides are TGTGCCAGCAGCTTAGACTCGACACTACCTAACTATGGCTACACCTTC.